The 24 T cell receptor beta chains given below trace back to one sample, sequenced in a study of cytomegalovirus exposure and HLA in healthy donors. Use of 60 Vbeta and 13 Jbeta primers characterized the PCR. Libraries were prepared by immunoSEQ multiplex PCR; TCRdb keeps only in-frame clonotypes and omits some of them. Among around 74,000 clones listed, 79% were seen once. Sequenced input: PBMCs. All receptors come from a man younger than 45 in good health and CMV-seronegative.

This chain connects TRBV10-3 to TRBJ1-1, with D possibly being TRBD1 (6 bases). The CDR3 sequence is 15 residues long. From germline, CDR1 is ENHRY and CDR2 SYGVKD. V dropped 4 bases and J dropped 0 bases, with 12 bases sitting between them. CDR3 amino acids: CAISGSGALNTEAFF. CDR3 sequence (DNA): TGTGCCATCAGTGGGTCGGGGGCCCTGAACACTGAAGCTTTCTTT.

The rearrangement joins TRBV29-1 to TRBJ2-1, with D hard to call. Germline CDR1 and CDR2: SQVTM and ANQGSEA. V gave up 0 bases and J gave up 0 bases, with 12 bases separating them. The CDR3 extends over 16 amino acids. DNA for the CDR3: TGCAGCGTTGAAGATGTCCGGGTAAGCTCCTACAATGAGCAGTTCTTC. It is translated as CSVEDVRVSSYNEQFF.

CDR3 DNA: TGCAGTGCCCGGAGGAACACTGAAGCTTTCTTT. It encodes CSARRNTEAFF. The chain recombines TRBV20-1 with TRBJ1-1; no clear D. The CDR3 length is 11 residues. Trimming left V 6 bases short and J 1 base short, with 6 bases between. CDR1 is DFQATT, CDR2 SNEGSKA, per germline (reference sequence).

The CDR3, as DNA: TGTGCCAGCAGTTACGGGACTGAAGTAGGTGGCTACACCTTC. It is translated as CASSYGTEVGGYTF. The chain links TRBV6-5 to TRBJ1-2, with D maybe TRBD1 (5 bases). V lost 2 bases to trimming and J lost 7 bases, with 14 bases between them. Germline V gives CDR1 MNHEY, CDR2 SVGAGI. The CDR3 consists of 14 residues.

This chain joins TRBV4-2 and TRBJ1-1; 8 bases fit TRBD1. The CDR3 has 15 residues. The germline V gene has CDR1 LGHNA and CDR2 YNFKEQ. J gave up 4 bases and V 2 bases, and 6 bases lay outside the gene matches. This chain's CDR3 is CASSQQDREGTEAFF. The CDR3 DNA reads TGTGCCAGCAGCCAACAGGACAGGGAGGGCACTGAAGCTTTCTTT.

The chain has TRBV27 and TRBJ2-7, with D perhaps matching TRBD2 (5 bases). The CDR3 runs to 15 residues. Trimming left V 7 bases short and J 0 bases short, with 16 bases between. Germline V gene data show CDR1 as MNHEY and CDR2 as SMNVEV (reference sequence). The CDR3 spells CASTSSGLSSYEQYF. The CDR3 DNA reads TGTGCCAGCACCTCCTCGGGATTGAGCTCCTACGAGCAGTACTTC.

Remarks on this clone: Relative to the germline gene, one junction end is altered; a read error may explain this. The chain employs TRBV7-9 and TRBJ2-7, with 7 bases that match TRBD1. CDR3 length: 14 residues. Per germline, CDR1 SEHNR and CDR2 FQNEAQ (reference sequence). CDR3: CSSSSDRRRYEQYF. The CDR3 DNA is TGTTCCAGCAGCTCGGACAGGCGGCGTTACGAGCAGTACTTC.

The J gene is TRBJ1-5, the V gene TRBV6-5; perhaps TRBD1 as D (5 bases). V was cut by 0 bases and J by 6 bases, with 9 bases left in between. This CDR3 has 14 amino acids. From germline, CDR1 is MNHEY and CDR2 SVGAGI. CDR3 bases: TGTGCCAGCAGTTACTCTCGGGGGACTCAGCCCCAGCATTTT. This codes for CASSYSRGTQPQHF.

The chain joins TRBV5-6 to TRBJ1-1, with D perhaps matching TRBD1 (5 bases). The CDR3 totals 15 residues. Between the trimmed V and J ends, which lost 0 bases and 1 base, there was a span of 10 bases. From germline, CDR1 is SGHDT and CDR2 YYEEEE. The CDR3 spells CASSLVSGGNTEAFF. DNA of the CDR3: TGTGCCAGCAGCTTGGTTTCGGGGGGGAACACTGAAGCTTTCTTT.

Only a few counts were recorded for this clone. The chain joins TRBV30 to TRBJ2-3, with TRBD2 as a possible D gene (5 bases). Germline V gene data show CDR1 as GTSNPN and CDR2 as SVGIG (reference sequence). Trimming left V 4 bases short and J 0 bases short, with 8 bases between. This CDR3 is built from 13 residues. This CDR3 reads CAWTEGSTDTQYF. The CDR3 DNA follows: TGTGCCTGGACCGAGGGAAGCACAGATACGCAGTATTTT.

The CDR3 sequence is CASSSWTDQGTQYF. CDR3 DNA: TGTGCCAGCAGCTCCTGGACAGACCAGGGTACGCAGTATTTT. J is TRBJ2-3 and V is TRBV11-2; TRBD1 might be the D (6 bases). Trimming stripped 4 bases from V and 8 bases from J, with 16 bases between. The CDR3 has 14 amino acids. Germline V gene sequence: CDR1 SGHAT, CDR2 FQNNGV.

A note on this clone: The identical CDR3 is also encoded by other nucleotide sequences in the sample. V is TRBV30 and J is TRBJ1-4; D is unresolved. The length of the CDR3 is 13 residues. Germline values: CDR1 GTSNPN, CDR2 SVGIG (reference sequence). Trimming left V 3 bases short and J 4 bases short, with 9 bases between. CDR3 in DNA: TGTGCCTGGAGACAGTACGTTAATGAAAAACTGTTTTTT. Amino acids: CAWRQYVNEKLFF.

The V call is TRBV6-6, the J call TRBJ1-3; D ambiguous. The CDR3 consists of 12 residues. Germline-derived CDR1 and CDR2 are MNHNY and SVGAGI (reference sequence). The V and J ends lost 4 bases and 4 bases respectively, with 5 bases between them. CDR3 region: CASSLRGNTIYF. CDR3 nucleotide sequence: TGTGCCAGCAGTTTACGGGGAAACACCATATATTTT.

The V call is TRBV25-1, the J call TRBJ2-5; D gene ambiguous. V lost 4 bases to trimming and J lost 5 bases, with 14 bases between them. The CDR3 is 14 residues long. Germline V gene lookup returns CDR1 MGHDK and CDR2 SYGVNS. In nucleotides, the CDR3 is TGTGCCAGCAGTGTTGCGGATGGGTTGGAGACCCAGTACTTC. Amino acid sequence: CASSVADGLETQYF.

The chain joins TRBV27 to TRBJ2-2; D remains ambiguous. Per the germline V gene, CDR1 is MNHEY and CDR2 is SMNVEV (reference sequence). With 4 bases removed from V and 4 bases from J, the gap between germline ends came to 7 bases. The CDR3 covers 13 residues. The CDR3 loop is CASSYPSTGELFF. The CDR3 DNA reads TGTGCCAGCAGTTATCCGAGCACCGGGGAGCTGTTTTTT.

V gene TRBV7-9 combines with J gene TRBJ1-4; possible D gene TRBD1, 5 bases. The CDR3 extends over 14 amino acids. Per germline, CDR1 SEHNR and CDR2 FQNEAQ (reference sequence). Between the trimmed V and J ends, which lost 5 bases and 8 bases, there was a span of 15 bases. The CDR3 is CASSADTTIEKLFF. Written as DNA, the CDR3 is TGTGCCAGCAGCGCGGACACCACTATCGAAAAACTGTTTTTT.

The chain combines TRBV9 with TRBJ2-1, with 8 bases fitting TRBD2. The germline V gene encodes CDR1 SGDLS and CDR2 YYNGEE. With 3 bases clipped from V and 2 bases from J, the junction kept 4 bases outside the gene matches. The CDR3 is 15 residues long. Here the CDR3 reads CASSDTSGPYNEQFF. CDR3 coding DNA: TGTGCCAGCAGCGATACTAGCGGTCCCTACAATGAGCAGTTCTTC.

The V call is TRBV7-9, the J call TRBJ1-2; no clear D gene. The germline gives CDR1 SEHNR, CDR2 FQNEAQ (reference sequence). This CDR3 region has 15 residues. With 2 bases removed from V and 5 bases from J, the gap between germline ends came to 15 bases. CDR3 sequence (DNA): TGTGCCAGCAGCTTAACCGGGGTATTAGGGTATGGCTACACCTTC. It encodes CASSLTGVLGYGYTF. The full variable domain, completed using reference TRBV7-9 and TRBJ1-2, is DTGVSQNPRHKITKRGQNVTFRCDPISEHNRLYWYRQTLGQGPEFLTYFQNEAQLEKSRLLSDRFSAERPKGSFSTLEIQRTEQGDSAMYLCASSLTGVLGYGYTFGSGTRLTVV.

This clone was counted a few times. The chain has TRBV5-3 and TRBJ1-1; maybe TRBD1 (5 bases). TRBV5-3 is classed as an ORF, of uncertain function. CDR3 length equals 14 residues. Between the trimmed V and J ends, which lost 4 bases and 3 bases, there was a span of 13 bases. CDR3 residues: CARSRAGGHTEAFF. For the CDR3, the DNA is TGTGCCAGAAGCCGGGCCGGGGGACACACTGAAGCTTTCTTT.

The chain is built from TRBV13 and TRBJ2-7; 8 bases line up with TRBD1. Looked up from germline, CDR1 is PRHDT and CDR2 is FYEKMQ (reference sequence). The V gene end was trimmed by 5 bases and the J gene end by 5 bases; junction bases not matched to a gene: 14. The CDR3 has 16 amino acids. In DNA, the CDR3 is TGTGCCAGCAGCCCTAAGGGGACAGGAGAGCTGCACGAGCAGTACTTC. Its translation: CASSPKGTGELHEQYF.

V gene TRBV7-9 combines with J gene TRBJ2-7; 10 bases fit TRBD2. The germline CDR1 and CDR2 sequences are SEHNR and FQNEAQ (reference sequence). J lost 3 bases, V lost 5 bases, and 7 bases had no gene match. The CDR3 covers 15 residues. The CDR3 bases are TGTGCCAGCAGCCTAGGTGGACTAGCGGTCTACGAGCAGTACTTC. Protein: CASSLGGLAVYEQYF.

A few counts support this clone. V usage is TRBV4-1 and J usage is TRBJ1-3, with D unclear. The CDR3 runs 15 residues. Trimming took 1 base from V and 0 from J, leaving 7 bases between them. Germline loops: CDR1 MGHRA, CDR2 YSYEKL. The CDR3 sequence is CASSQASGSGNTIYF. The CDR3 DNA follows: TGCGCCAGCAGCCAAGCAAGCGGCTCTGGAAACACCATATATTTT.

This clone was seen more than once but under ten times. The chain carries TRBV5-1 and TRBJ2-7; 14 nucleotides match TRBD2. V was clipped by 4 bases and J by 7 bases; unmatched bases: 7. The V gene's germline CDR1 is SGHRS and CDR2 YFSETQ. The CDR3 length is 15 residues. The CDR3 DNA is TGCGCCAGCAGCCTGGGACTAGCGGGGGTAGGAGAGCAGTACTTC. Its translation is CASSLGLAGVGEQYF.

The V gene is TRBV18, the J gene TRBJ2-5, with D unresolved. CDR3 length equals 16 residues. Germline assignment: CDR1 KGHSH and CDR2 LQKENI. The V and J ends lost 0 bases and 5 bases respectively, with 16 bases between them. CDR3: CASSPPLISSFETQYF. In DNA, the CDR3 is TGTGCCAGCTCACCACCGTTGATCTCTAGTTTCGAGACCCAGTACTTC.